The entry below describes one TCR beta chain. Antigen: not known. CDR1 DFQATT and CDR2 SNEGSKA come from the germline V gene (reference sequence). The V segment lost 1 base and the J segment 4 bases; nucleotides outside the gene matches: 6. The CDR3 sequence is 14 residues long. These data come from a study of T cell repertoires in cytomegalovirus infection. TCRdb processed the reads anew with MiXCR; each CDR3 protein has one entry. The top ten clones hold about a sixth of a sample with about half a million distinct CDR3 sequences, 25% to 35% of them seen once. The chain combines TRBV20-1 with TRBJ1-2; 7 bases line up with TRBD1. This receptor was taken from a human donor in good health (CMV status not recorded). Some clones in this sample may be carry-over from other donors' samples. Sequenced material: cultured PBMCs, taken from culture after CMV antigen stimulation. CDR3 in DNA: TGCAGTGCTAGAGTAAAGGGGGCGCCCTATGGCTACACCTTC. Amino acids: CSARVKGAPYGYTF.